This TCR beta chain was recorded in a study of vaccination and CD4 T cells after COVID-19. A remark on this clonotype: Its antigen is as yet unknown.

Treatment denoted: roughly ten-day PBMC culture with coronavirus spike peptide pools or control peptides (ViraFEST assay). Using peptide pools, antigen-specific T cells were expanded in ViraFEST before TCRs were sequenced. Sequencing of cultured CD4+ T cell DNA used the Oncomine TCR Beta short-read assay. TCRdb re-derived calls from the PCR reads in MiXCR, one entry per CDR3 protein. The sample yields about 14,000 distinct CDR3 sequences, about 60% seen once. The germline V gene has CDR1 ENHRY and CDR2 SYGVKD. Deletions cut 11 bases from V and 4 bases from J, with 12 bases between. The CDR3 loop spans 11 amino acids.

The sequenced material came from CD4+ T cells from blood, cultured in vitro. V gene TRBV10-3 combines with J gene TRBJ2-7; D might be TRBD1 (7 bases). This TCR came from a human donor who had recovered from COVID-19. This CDR3 reads CAGRTGYEQYF. For the CDR3, the DNA is TGTGCCGGGAGGACAGGTTACGAGCAGTACTTC.